This passage covers 13 T cell receptor beta chains from one sample sequenced in a study of CD8 T cells in ankylosing spondylitis. TCRdb reanalysed the 5' RACE reads using MiXCR and keeps one entry per CDR3 protein. Of roughly 40,000 distinct CDR3 sequences listed, about 2.5% are singletons. Sample: blood, either unsorted or a sorted T cell fraction (not recorded which). These receptors came from a male donor with ankylosing spondylitis or in good health (not recorded which).

This clonotype came up many times. V and J are TRBV9 and TRBJ2-1; D uncertain. The length of the CDR3 is 14 residues. Germline V lookup: CDR1 SGDLS, CDR2 YYNGEE. Trimming took off 3 bases at V and 5 bases at J, with 12 bases between the two ends. CDR3 region: CASSAPAQHNEQFF. CDR3 DNA sequence: TGTGCCAGCAGCGCCCCGGCCCAGCACAATGAGCAGTTCTTC.

This clonotype was seen many times. This rearrangement joins TRBV21-1 to TRBJ2-7; TRBD1 is taken as the D call from the table, unchecked against the DNA. TRBV21-1 is shown as a pseudogene. CDR3 length: 16 residues. The CDR3 nucleotides read TGTGCCAGCAGCACCCAAGGACAGCGTAGATCCTACGAGCAGTACTTC. Translation gives CASSTQGQRRSYEQYF.

This clonotype was recorded at least ten times. V gene TRBV9 combines with J gene TRBJ2-2; TRBD1 is a possible D gene (5 bases). V was shortened by 0 bases and J by 0 bases, with 9 bases between the two germline ends. CDR1 and CDR2 from the germline V gene are SGDLS and YYNGEE. CDR3 size: 16 residues. The CDR3 DNA reads TGTGCCAGCAGCGTAGGAGGCAGGGCGAACACCGGGGAGCTGTTTTTT. This translates into CASSVGGRANTGELFF.

This clonotype was observed a few times. The rearrangement joins TRBV9 to TRBJ2-5; 8 bases map to TRBD2. Germline values: CDR1 SGDLS, CDR2 YYNGEE. With V trimmed by 3 bases and J by 5 bases, 6 bases remained unmatched. The length of the CDR3 is 14 residues. The CDR3 sequence: CASSAGGTSETQYF. As DNA, the CDR3 is TGTGCCAGCAGCGCGGGGGGGACGTCGGAGACCCAGTACTTC. The full variable domain, with the rest looked up from reference TRBV9 and TRBJ2-5, is DSGVTQTPKHLITATGQRVTLRCSPRSGDLSVYWYQQSLDQGLQFLIQYYNGEERAKGNILERFSAQQFPDLHSELNLSSLELGDSALYFCASSAGGTSETQYFGPGTRLLVL.

There are many counts of this clonotype. The chain joins TRBV9 to TRBJ2-3; 12 bases match TRBD2. CDR3 length: 16 residues. Trimming took 0 bases from V and 4 from J; bases not matched to a gene: 3. Germline loops: CDR1 SGDLS, CDR2 YYNGEE. This chain's CDR3 is CASSVGTSGTSDTQYF. The CDR3 nucleotides read TGTGCCAGCAGCGTAGGGACTAGCGGGACTTCAGATACGCAGTATTTT.

In this sample, this clonotype turned up many times. The V and J genes are TRBV9 and TRBJ2-1; D uncertain. The CDR3 contains 14 residues. The germline CDR1 and CDR2 sequences are SGDLS and YYNGEE. V lost 0 bases and J lost 5, with 9 bases in between. The CDR3 is CASSVETWNNEQFF. In DNA form, the CDR3 reads TGTGCCAGCAGCGTAGAGACCTGGAACAATGAGCAGTTCTTC.

This clonotype was recorded many times. The CDR3 DNA sequence: TGTGCCAGCAGCGTAACAGGCACCTATAATTCACCCCTCCACTTT. Translation: CASSVTGTYNSPLHF. The V call is TRBV9, the J call TRBJ1-6; a possible D gene is TRBD1 (5 bases). V lost 1 base to trimming and J lost 2 bases, with 7 bases between them. The CDR3 runs to 15 residues. The germline V gene encodes CDR1 SGDLS and CDR2 YYNGEE.

This clonotype was recorded many times. The chain links TRBV9 to TRBJ2-7; 8 nucleotides line up with TRBD1. The CDR3 contains 14 residues. V lost 0 bases and J lost 4; bases outside the gene matches: 3. The germline CDR1 and CDR2 sequences are SGDLS and YYNGEE. In DNA, the CDR3 is TGTGCCAGCAGCGTAGGGACAGGGCTTTACGAGCAGTACTTC. Translating it yields CASSVGTGLYEQYF.

In this sample, this clonotype turned up many times. The V and J genes are TRBV9 and TRBJ2-1, with 8 bases identical to TRBD1. The CDR3 consists of 15 residues. The ends lost 3 bases at V and 4 bases at J; junction bases unmatched: 6. The germline V gene has CDR1 SGDLS and CDR2 YYNGEE. CDR3 amino acids: CASSAEGQAYNEQFF. The CDR3 DNA is TGTGCCAGCAGCGCCGAGGGACAGGCTTACAATGAGCAGTTCTTC.

Details on this clonotype: A single base separates this from a much larger clone, so it may be a read error. The chain is built from TRBV9 and TRBJ2-5; D remains ambiguous. The germline CDR1 and CDR2 sequences are SGDLS and YYNGEE. The CDR3 covers 15 residues. Trimming shortened V by 0 bases and J by 5 bases, and 14 bases separated the two germline ends. The CDR3 region has the DNA TGTGCCAGCAGCGTAGCCGGGTATCAAATGGAGACCCAGTACTTC. It translates to CASSVAGYQMETQYF.

Many counts were recorded for this clonotype. The rearrangement uses TRBV9 and TRBJ2-7; TRBD2 matches at 7 bases. Germline V gives CDR1 SGDLS, CDR2 YYNGEE. The CDR3 loop spans 16 amino acids. V lost 3 bases, J lost 0 bases, and 9 bases stayed unmatched. The CDR3 nucleotides read TGTGCCAGCAGCGAGACCCTAGCGGCAAGCTCCTACGAGCAGTACTTC. It translates to CASSETLAASSYEQYF. The entire variable domain, with the rest obtained from reference TRBV9 and TRBJ2-7, is as follows: DSGVTQTPKHLITATGQRVTLRCSPRSGDLSVYWYQQSLDQGLQFLIQYYNGEERAKGNILERFSAQQFPDLHSELNLSSLELGDSALYFCASSETLAASSYEQYFGPGTRLTVT.

This clonotype was seen repeatedly, ten times or more. The CDR3 here is CASSVGGTQYF. The CDR3, as DNA: TGTGCCAGCAGCGTAGGAGGGACCCAGTACTTC. The chain combines TRBV9 with TRBJ2-5, with no clear D. Germline assignment: CDR1 SGDLS and CDR2 YYNGEE. The CDR3 sequence is 11 residues long. Trimming removed 0 bases at V and 7 bases at J, with 4 bases between.

This clonotype was counted at least ten times. This chain joins TRBV9 and TRBJ1-5; unclear D gene. CDR1 is SGDLS and CDR2 is YYNGEE in the germline V gene. CDR3 size: 14 residues. Trimming pared 4 bases from V and 2 bases from J, leaving 10 bases between. This chain's CDR3 is CASSQDSGNQPQHF. The CDR3 coding sequence is TGTGCCAGCAGCCAGGACTCCGGCAATCAGCCCCAGCATTTT.